This TCR beta chain derives from a study of T cells in Graves' hyperthyroidism and ophthalmopathy. Amplified TCR beta CDR3 regions derived from RNA transcripts. RT-PCR in the first round (using the HTBI primer set) targeted the TCR CDR3. One entry per CDR3 protein, called by TCRdb with MiXCR from the multiplex PCR reads. Of over 500,000 distinct CDR3 sequences listed, 14% were seen once; the top ten hold roughly 14%. This clonotype came up many times. Its specificity is not known. Germline V lookup: CDR1 SGHRS, CDR2 YFSETQ. CDR3 size: 16 residues. The V gene end was trimmed by 7 bases and the J gene end by 2 bases; junction bases not matched to a gene: 13. Notes on the study in general: Blood also showed most of the thyroid clonotypes that were expanded above 0.001.

The TCR comes from a woman aged 35 to 49 with Graves' hyperthyroidism. Sequencing input: blood. This chain links TRBV5-1 with TRBJ2-5; 8 bases agree with TRBD2. Written as DNA, the CDR3 is TGCGCCAGCTCCATAGGGCCTAGCGGGCATCAAGAGACCCAGTACTTC. Translated: CASSIGPSGHQETQYF.